Listed below are T cell receptor beta chains from one sample, sequenced in a study of blood T cell repertoires in COVID-19. The assay was immunoSEQ multiplex PCR, and TCRdb's table has in-frame clones only and misses some. The sample records 250,000 or so clones, approximately 90% being singletons. The sequencing input was PBMCs or T cells enriched from blood (not recorded which). The receptor set was obtained from a man aged 40-50 years who had been exposed to COVID-19. CDR3s include the opening cysteine and the closing phenylalanine or tryptophan. Each record gives: clone size, J gene, CDR3 length, D gene, V gene, CDR3 protein, CDR3 DNA. The D gene is left open where the match is weak. Expanded clones are given a class, and other clones once, few, many or no size at all.

. TRBJ2-7 11 . TRBV10-3 CAISESQEQYF TGTGCCATCAGTGAGTCTCAAGAGCAGTACTTC
. TRBJ1-2 14 . TRBV19 CASIPQAGHYGYTF TGTGCCAGTATCCCCCAGGCAGGGCACTATGGCTACACCTTC
once TRBJ2-5 13 . TRBV4-3 CASSQLLQETQYF TGCGCCAGCAGCCAACTCTTGCAAGAGACCCAGTACTTC
. TRBJ2-5 14 . TRBV4-1 CASSQGPGVETQYF TGCGCCAGCAGCCAAGGGCCCGGGGTAGAGACCCAGTACTTC
. TRBJ2-7 13 . TRBV15 CATSRDTEGEQYF TGTGCCACCAGCAGAGATACGGAGGGCGAGCAGTACTTC
. TRBJ1-6 16 . TRBV2 CASSKRGGTNNSPLHF TGTGCCAGCAGCAAAAGGGGAGGAACTAATAATTCACCCCTCCACTTT
. TRBJ1-1 13 . TRBV7-2 CASSLGGGAEAFF TGTGCCAGCAGCTTAGGTGGGGGGGCTGAAGCTTTCTTT
. TRBJ1-1 17 . TRBV5-5 CASSLEDLFAGSTEAFF TGTGCCAGCAGCTTGGAAGATCTTTTCGCGGGATCCACTGAAGCTTTCTTT
. TRBJ2-5 11 . TRBV20-1 CSAMQGLTQYF TGCAGTGCTATGCAGGGATTGACCCAGTACTTC
. TRBJ1-1 12 TRBD1 TRBV2 CASSPDRGKAFF TGTGCCAGCAGTCCCGACAGGGGTAAAGCTTTCTTT
once TRBJ2-7 16 TRBD2 TRBV14 CASSQGLAGGSYEQYF TGTGCCAGCAGCCAAGGACTAGCGGGAGGGTCCTACGAGCAGTACTTC
. TRBJ2-1 16 TRBD2 TRBV7-3 CASSPVAGSLYNEQFF TGTGCCAGCAGCCCAGTAGCGGGGAGCCTTTACAATGAGCAGTTCTTC
once TRBJ1-1 14 TRBD1 TRBV4-1 CASSHGRDREEAFF TGCGCCAGCAGCCACGGCCGGGACAGGGAGGAAGCTTTCTTT
. TRBJ1-1 15 . TRBV28 CASRAHPRRATEAFF TGTGCCAGCAGGGCCCACCCGAGGCGAGCTACTGAAGCTTTCTTT
once TRBJ2-2 15 TRBD1 TRBV6-5 CATRDRIANTGELFF TGTGCCACACGGGACAGAATAGCGAACACCGGGGAGCTGTTTTTT
once TRBJ1-5 15 . TRBV5-1 CASSLSSPESQPQHF TGCGCCAGCAGCTTGAGTAGTCCGGAGAGTCAGCCCCAGCATTTT
. TRBJ2-7 15 TRBD1 TRBV30 CAWSVRDRGGYEQYF TGTGCCTGGAGTGTACGGGACAGAGGCGGCTACGAGCAGTACTTC
. TRBJ1-1 14 TRBD1 TRBV12-5 CASGPGQEGTEAFF TGTGCTAGTGGTCCCGGACAGGAGGGTACTGAAGCTTTCTTT
. TRBJ1-5 14 TRBD1 TRBV30 CAYRPGQSDQPQHF TGTGCCTACAGACCGGGACAGAGTGATCAGCCCCAGCATTTT
. TRBJ2-1 16 TRBD2 TRBV5-6 CASSPVASGRDNEQFF TGTGCCAGCAGCCCGGTCGCTAGCGGGAGGGACAATGAGCAGTTCTTC
. TRBJ2-5 13 . TRBV7-2 CASNRGLGETQYF TGTGCCAGCAACCGCGGGTTGGGGGAGACCCAGTACTTC
. TRBJ2-5 16 TRBD2 TRBV9 CASSVGLAGGLETQYF TGTGCCAGCAGCGTAGGCCTAGCGGGAGGGCTGGAGACCCAGTACTTC
. TRBJ2-2 15 TRBD1 TRBV9 CASSPSRGRGGELFF TGTGCCAGCAGCCCTAGTAGGGGGCGCGGCGGGGAGCTGTTTTTT
. TRBJ2-5 16 TRBD2 TRBV5-1 CASSLPRGGYQETQYF TGCGCCAGCAGCCTCCCGCGGGGGGGGTACCAAGAGACCCAGTACTTC
once TRBJ2-2 19 TRBD2 TRBV7-2 CASSRDRLAGEWVTGELFF TGTGCCAGCAGCCGCGATCGACTAGCGGGAGAGTGGGTCACCGGGGAGCTGTTTTTT
. TRBJ1-6 12 . TRBV28 CASSLAITPLHF TGTGCCAGCAGTTTAGCTATCACACCCCTCCACTTT
. TRBJ1-2 15 . TRBV19 CASSIDSQGTYGYTF TGTGCCAGTAGTATAGATTCACAGGGTACCTATGGCTACACCTTC
. TRBJ2-6 16 . TRBV27 CASSPLGASGANVLTF TGTGCCAGCAGTCCCCTAGGAGCCTCTGGGGCCAACGTCCTGACTTTC
few TRBJ2-3 15 TRBD2 TRBV4-3 CASSLDSGGTDTQYF TGCGCCAGCAGCCTGGATAGCGGGGGCACAGATACGCAGTATTTT
. TRBJ2-7 13 . TRBV12-2 CASRGDRDDEQYF TGTGCAAGTCGCGGGGACAGGGATGACGAGCAGTACTTC
. TRBJ2-7 14 . TRBV30 CAWSVETIDYEQYF TGTGCCTGGAGTGTTGAGACTATAGACTACGAGCAGTACTTC
. TRBJ1-1 14 TRBD1 TRBV6-5 CASSYSRGQTEAFF TGTGCCAGCAGTTACTCCAGGGGGCAGACTGAAGCTTTCTTT
once TRBJ1-1 15 TRBD1 TRBV18 CASSPPTGGNTEAFF TGTGCCAGCTCACCACCGACAGGGGGGAACACTGAAGCTTTCTTT
. TRBJ2-7 13 . TRBV14 CASSQGGWDEQYF TGTGCCAGCAGCCAAGGAGGATGGGACGAGCAGTACTTC
. TRBJ2-3 15 . TRBV29-1 CSAGRGSLGTDTQYF TGCAGCGCTGGTAGAGGGTCATTGGGCACAGATACGCAGTATTTT
. TRBJ1-5 15 . TRBV28 CASSFLQGSHQPQHF TGTGCCAGCAGTTTCCTCCAGGGGAGTCATCAGCCCCAGCATTTT
. TRBJ1-1 13 . TRBV10-1 CASRQTMNTEAFF TGCGCCAGCAGACAGACGATGAACACTGAAGCTTTCTTT
. TRBJ2-1 15 TRBD2 TRBV9 CASSGLAGSRNEQFF TGTGCCAGCAGCGGCCTAGCGGGGAGTAGAAATGAGCAGTTCTTC
few TRBJ1-6 13 . TRBV19 CASSPTWNSPLHF TGTGCCAGTAGTCCTACTTGGAATTCACCCCTCCACTTT
. TRBJ2-5 14 . TRBV18 CASSLPYSQETQYF TGTGCCAGCTCACTCCCGTACAGTCAAGAGACCCAGTACTTC
once TRBJ2-3 15 TRBD1 TRBV28 CASSQTGGWTDTQYF TGTGCCAGCAGTCAAACAGGGGGCTGGACAGATACGCAGTATTTT
many TRBJ2-1 16 TRBD2 TRBV30 CAWSATAVAGNNEQFF TGTGCCTGGAGCGCTACAGCGGTAGCGGGTAACAATGAGCAGTTCTTC
. TRBJ2-2 14 TRBD1 TRBV10-3 CAISGRQGPGELFF TGTGCCATCAGTGGGCGACAGGGCCCCGGGGAGCTGTTTTTT
. TRBJ2-2 17 TRBD1 TRBV24-1 CATSDLGWTGGTGELFF TGTGCCACCAGTGATTTGGGCTGGACAGGGGGGACTGGGGAGCTGTTTTTT
. TRBJ1-5 15 . TRBV27 CASSLGPLGNQPQHF TGTGCCAGTAGTTTAGGCCCCCTGGGCAATCAGCCCCAGCATTTT
. TRBJ1-5 16 TRBD1 TRBV7-2 CASSLLGTGGAQPQHF TGTGCCAGCAGCTTACTTGGGACAGGGGGAGCTCAGCCCCAGCATTTT
. TRBJ2-7 16 TRBD2 TRBV5-6 CASSSEWTSGSYEQYF TGTGCCAGCAGCTCCGAATGGACTAGCGGCTCCTACGAGCAGTACTTC
. TRBJ1-4 14 TRBD1 TRBV30 CAWSGGTGNEKLFF TGTGCCTGGAGTGGAGGGACAGGGAACGAAAAACTGTTTTTT
. TRBJ2-1 15 TRBD2 TRBV7-9 CAETSGRAPYNEQFF TGTGCCGAGACTAGCGGGAGGGCCCCGTACAATGAGCAGTTCTTC